This record concerns one T cell receptor (beta chain) sequence. These data belong to a study of cytotoxic CD8 clonotypes in ibrutinib-treated CLL. This table comes from immunoSEQ multiplex PCR, and its TCRdb copy is limited to in-frame clones, with some not included. Altogether some 200,000 clones are present, 60% to 80% being singletons, with the ten largest covering roughly 5.8%. The specimen comprised PBMCs, sampled after 12 months of ibrutinib treatment. The TCR comes from a human donor with chronic lymphocytic leukemia.

CDR3 amino acids: CAWSHGQPHTDTQYF. In nucleotides, the CDR3 is TGTGCCTGGAGTCATGGACAGCCCCACACAGATACGCAGTATTTT. The chain employs TRBV30 and TRBJ2-3, with D maybe TRBD1 (6 bases). CDR1 is GTSNPN, CDR2 SVGIG, per germline (reference sequence). The CDR3 runs to 15 residues. Trimming took 2 bases from V and 2 from J, leaving 14 bases between them.